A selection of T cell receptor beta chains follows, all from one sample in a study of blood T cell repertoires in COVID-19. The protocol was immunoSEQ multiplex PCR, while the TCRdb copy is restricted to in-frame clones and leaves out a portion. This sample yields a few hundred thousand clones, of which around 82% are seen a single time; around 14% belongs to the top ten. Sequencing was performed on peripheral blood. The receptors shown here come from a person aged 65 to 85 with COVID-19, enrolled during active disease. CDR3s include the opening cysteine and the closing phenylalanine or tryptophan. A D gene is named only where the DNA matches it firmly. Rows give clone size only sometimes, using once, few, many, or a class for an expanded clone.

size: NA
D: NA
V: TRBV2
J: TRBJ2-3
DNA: TGTGCCAGCTTCCGACTGGATACGCAGTATTTT
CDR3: CASFRLDTQYF

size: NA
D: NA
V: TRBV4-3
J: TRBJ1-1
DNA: TGCGCCAGCAGCCAAGATAGGTCAGGGTTTCACACTGAAGCTTTCTTT
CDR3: CASSQDRSGFHTEAFF

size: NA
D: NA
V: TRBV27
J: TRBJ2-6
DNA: TGTGCCAGCAGTGCGGCATCTGGGGCCAACGTCCTGACTTTC
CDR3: CASSAASGANVLTF

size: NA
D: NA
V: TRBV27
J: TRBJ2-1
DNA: TGTGCCAGCAGCTACCGAACCGGGACTGGGGGCTACAATGAGCAGTTCTTC
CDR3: CASSYRTGTGGYNEQFF

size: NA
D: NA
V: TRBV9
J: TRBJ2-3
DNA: TGTGCCAGCAGCGTCGGGGTACGTACAGATACGCAGTATTTT
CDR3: CASSVGVRTDTQYF

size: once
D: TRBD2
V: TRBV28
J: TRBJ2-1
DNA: TGTGCCAGCAGCACTAGCGGGAGGGTCCTTAATGAGCAGTTCTTC
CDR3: CASSTSGRVLNEQFF

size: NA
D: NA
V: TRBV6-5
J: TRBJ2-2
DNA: TGTGCCAGCAAGCTTACCGGGGAGCTGTTTTTT
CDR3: CASKLTGELFF

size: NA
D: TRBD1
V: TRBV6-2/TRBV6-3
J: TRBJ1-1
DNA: TGTGCCAGCAGTTACGGGACAGGGGTTACTGAAGCTTTCTTT
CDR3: CASSYGTGVTEAFF

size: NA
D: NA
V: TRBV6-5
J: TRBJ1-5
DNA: TGTGCCAGCAGGCAGGGAGGACAGCCCCAGCATTTT
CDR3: CASRQGGQPQHF

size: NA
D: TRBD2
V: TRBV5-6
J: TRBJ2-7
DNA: TGTACCAGCAGCTTGGGTAGGGCTAGCGGACCGTACGAGCAGTACTTC
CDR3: CTSSLGRASGPYEQYF

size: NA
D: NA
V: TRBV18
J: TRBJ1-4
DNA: TGTGCCAGCTCACCAAGGGCTCCGGCAGGGGTGGAAAAACTGTTTTTT
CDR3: CASSPRAPAGVEKLFF

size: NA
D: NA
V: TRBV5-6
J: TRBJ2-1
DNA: TGTGCCAGCAGCTTGGCAGGGGCGCATGAGCAGTTCTTC
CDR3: CASSLAGAHEQFF

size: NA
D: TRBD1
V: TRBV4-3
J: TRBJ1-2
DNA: TGCGCCAGCAGCCAAAGGGGGCAGGGCTACACCTTC
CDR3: CASSQRGQGYTF

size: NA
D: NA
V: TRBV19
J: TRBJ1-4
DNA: TGTGCCAGTAGTACCTCCAGACAGGCCCGAAATGAAAAACTGTTTTTT
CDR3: CASSTSRQARNEKLFF

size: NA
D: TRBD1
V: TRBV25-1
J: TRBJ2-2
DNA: TGTGCCAGCAAGACAGGGCTTGGGGAGCTGTTTTTT
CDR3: CASKTGLGELFF

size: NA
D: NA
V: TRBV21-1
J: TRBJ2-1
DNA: TGTGCCAGCTTTTCCGGGACAGGTGGTCGGGAAAGTGGCAATGAGCAGTTCTTC
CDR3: CASFSGTGGRESGNEQFF

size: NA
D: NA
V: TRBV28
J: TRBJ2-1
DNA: TGTGCCAGCACCCTGGGCTATGAGCAGTTCTTC
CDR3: CASTLGYEQFF

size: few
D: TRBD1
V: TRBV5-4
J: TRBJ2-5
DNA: TGTGCCTCGAAACAGGGGGCAGGGGAGACCCAGTACTTC
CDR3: CASKQGAGETQYF

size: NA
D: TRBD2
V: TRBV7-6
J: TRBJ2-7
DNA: TGTGCCAGCAGCTTAGGACTAGCGGCTTACGAGCAGTACTTC
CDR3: CASSLGLAAYEQYF

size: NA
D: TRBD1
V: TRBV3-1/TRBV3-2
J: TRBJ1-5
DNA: TGTGCCAGCAGCCAATTATCAGGGGGCGGTCAGCCCCAGCATTTT
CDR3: CASSQLSGGGQPQHF

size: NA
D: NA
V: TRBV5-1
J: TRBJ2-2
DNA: TGCGCCACCGGACAGACAGGCGAGAACACCGGGGAGCTGTTTTTT
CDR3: CATGQTGENTGELFF

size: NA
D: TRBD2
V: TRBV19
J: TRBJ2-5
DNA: TGTGCCAGTAGCTCCTCCGGGACTAGCGGATGGAGGAGGGAGACCCAGTACTTC
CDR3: CASSSSGTSGWRRETQYF

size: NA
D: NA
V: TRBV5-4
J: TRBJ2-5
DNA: TGTGCCAGCAGCTTGGGTACTAGGAGTGGGCAAGAGACCCAGTACTTC
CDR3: CASSLGTRSGQETQYF

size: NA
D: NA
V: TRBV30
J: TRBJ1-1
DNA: TGTGCCTGGGGAGGGAAGGGGCCTGAAGCTTTCTTT
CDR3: CAWGGKGPEAFF

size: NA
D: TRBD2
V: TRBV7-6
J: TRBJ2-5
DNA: TGTGCCAGCAGCCCAGAGACTAGCGGAGAGACCCAGTACTTC
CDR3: CASSPETSGETQYF

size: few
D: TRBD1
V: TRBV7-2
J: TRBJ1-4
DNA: TGTGCCAGCAGCTTGCGGACAGGGGGTTTTGAAAAACTGTTTTTT
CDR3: CASSLRTGGFEKLFF

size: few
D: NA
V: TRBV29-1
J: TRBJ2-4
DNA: TGCAGCGCGATAGGGAGTCCCTCAAACATTCAGTACTTC
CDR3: CSAIGSPSNIQYF

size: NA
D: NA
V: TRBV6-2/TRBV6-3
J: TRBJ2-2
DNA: TGTGCCAGCAGCCGAGAAAACACCGGGGAGCTGTTTTTT
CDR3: CASSRENTGELFF

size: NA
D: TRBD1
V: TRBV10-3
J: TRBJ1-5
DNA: TGTGCCATCAGTGAGTCCCCAACGGACAGGGATCGTCAGCCCCAGCATTTT
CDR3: CAISESPTDRDRQPQHF

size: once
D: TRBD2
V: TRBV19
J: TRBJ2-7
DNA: TGTGCCAGGGGGACTAGCGGCTTTTACAAGCAGTACTTC
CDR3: CARGTSGFYKQYF

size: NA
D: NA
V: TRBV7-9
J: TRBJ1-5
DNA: TGTGCCAGCAGCTTAAGTCCCCAGGGCGGCAATCAGCCCCAGCATTTT
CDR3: CASSLSPQGGNQPQHF

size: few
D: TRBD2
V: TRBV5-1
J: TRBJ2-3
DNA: TGCGCCAGCAGCTTGGAAGGGACTAGCGGGGGTAGCACAGATACGCAGTATTTT
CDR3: CASSLEGTSGGSTDTQYF

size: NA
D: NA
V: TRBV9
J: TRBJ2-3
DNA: TGTGCCAGCAGCCCCTTCAGCACAGATACGCAGTATTTT
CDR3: CASSPFSTDTQYF

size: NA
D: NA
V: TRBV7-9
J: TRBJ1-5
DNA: TGTGCCAGCAGTCGTACAGGCCAGCCCCAGCATTTT
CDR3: CASSRTGQPQHF

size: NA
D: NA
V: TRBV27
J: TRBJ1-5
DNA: TGTGCCAGCAGTCCCCAGGGTCAGCCCCAGCATTTT
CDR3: CASSPQGQPQHF

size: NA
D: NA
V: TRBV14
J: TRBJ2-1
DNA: TGTGCCAGCAGCCAAGATCTCGGAGGGGAGCAGTTCTTC
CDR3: CASSQDLGGEQFF

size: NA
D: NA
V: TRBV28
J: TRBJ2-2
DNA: TGTGCCAGCAGTTTAATACGGGGAACCGGGGAGCTGTTTTTT
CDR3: CASSLIRGTGELFF

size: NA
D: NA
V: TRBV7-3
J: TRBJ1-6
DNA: TGTGCCAGCAGCCCTTATAATTCACCCCTCCACTTT
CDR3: CASSPYNSPLHF

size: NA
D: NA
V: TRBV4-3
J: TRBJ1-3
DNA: TGCGCCAGCAGCCAAGATGAAGTAGGGGTCCCTGGAAACACCATATATTTT
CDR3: CASSQDEVGVPGNTIYF

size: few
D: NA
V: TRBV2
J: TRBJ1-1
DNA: TGTGCCAGCGGCGGGGGGACGGGTGATCGGGCTTTCTTT
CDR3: CASGGGTGDRAFF

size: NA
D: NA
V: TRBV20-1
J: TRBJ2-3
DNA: TGCAGTGCCACGGGAGATACGCAGTATTTT
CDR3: CSATGDTQYF

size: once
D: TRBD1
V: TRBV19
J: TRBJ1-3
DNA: TGTGCCACTCAACCGTTGGACAGGGCGACTGGAAACACCATATATTTT
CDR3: CATQPLDRATGNTIYF

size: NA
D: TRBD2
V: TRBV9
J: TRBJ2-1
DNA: TGTGCCAGCAGCGTAGAGGGACTACACTACAATGAGCAGTTCTTC
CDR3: CASSVEGLHYNEQFF

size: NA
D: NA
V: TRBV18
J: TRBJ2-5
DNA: TGTGCCAGCTCACCCGCCGGGGACCAAGAGACCCAGTACTTC
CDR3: CASSPAGDQETQYF

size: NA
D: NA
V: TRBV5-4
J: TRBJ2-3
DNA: TGTGCCAGCAGCTTGGGTCAGGTCCCGAGCACAGATACGCAGTATTTT
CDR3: CASSLGQVPSTDTQYF

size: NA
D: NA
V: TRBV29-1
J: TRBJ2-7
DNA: TGCAGCGTTGGTTCGCGGCGATACGAGCAGTACTTC
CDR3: CSVGSRRYEQYF

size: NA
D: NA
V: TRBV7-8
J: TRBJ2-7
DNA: TGTGCCAGCAGCATGGGCACACCTAACTCCTACGAGCAGTACTTC
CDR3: CASSMGTPNSYEQYF